This TCR beta chain was identified in a study of CD8 T cells in ankylosing spondylitis (dated by TCRdb to 2016 to 2017). With respect to the entire study: T cell receptor beta repertoires were profiled in healthy donors and ankylosing spondylitis patients so that disease-linked TCR variants could be found. The full study cohort comprised about 24 ankylosing spondylitis patients and some 110 healthy donors. Samples of peripheral blood were taken, and for ankylosing spondylitis patients, synovial fluid was collected as well.

General study outcomes and caveats: Some motif variants were previously reported in synovial fluid and blood of reactive arthritis patients, suggesting common disease-initiation mechanisms. Blood from ankylosing spondylitis patients appeared to be characterized by a TCR beta motif composed of eight or nine highly homologous amino acid variants. The disease-linked clones were reported to be significantly enriched in matched synovial fluid samples from ankylosing spondylitis patients. In peripheral blood, the disease-linked clones were found at relatively low frequencies and had a CD8+ phenotype.

The sequencing machine was an Illumina HiSeq 2500. TCR beta libraries were prepared by quantitative 5'-RACE with molecular barcodes. As for the original processing: To identify disease-linked TCR variants, a new computational method was used, one built on a probabilistic model of VDJ rearrangement. The raw public reads went through TCRdb reprocessing: fastp at Q25, MiXCR clone calling, in-frame beta chains kept. Every CDR3 protein is listed once, alongside the most common genes and DNA of its rows. TCRdb's processing, not the authors', yielded these V and J calls. This sample comprises over 400,000 distinct CDR3 sequences, approximately 26% of them detected only once. Approximately 1% of the sample is held by the ten biggest clonotypes. CDR1 is given as MNHEY and CDR2 as SMNVEV, both from the germline V gene (reference sequence). Cut back by 6 bases and 5 bases, the V and J ends lie 19 bases apart. The CDR3 contains 16 residues, cysteine and phenylalanine counted. The DNA shown is the 48-base CDR3, in frame from base 1.

Turning to this clonotype: The target of this receptor is not known. Within one base of it there is no much larger clone, and no base qualities were kept.

Sequencing was done on a sample of blood, either unsorted or a sorted T cell fraction (not recorded which). This chain joins TRBV27 to TRBJ2-2; the D gene is unclear. This clonotype was obtained from a male donor with ankylosing spondylitis. The DNA sequence is TGTGCCAGCAGCCCTCCAACCCTCCTGGGGACCGGGGAGCTGTTTTTT. This gives the protein CASSPPTLLGTGELFF.